These 25 T cell receptor beta chains were sequenced from one sample in a study of blood T cell repertoires in COVID-19. Here immunoSEQ multiplex PCR was the method, and the copy in TCRdb shows in-frame clones only, minus some. The repertoire holds over 200,000 clones, with over 65% as singletons. Sequences were obtained from peripheral blood. These receptors originate from an elderly woman with acute or convalescent COVID-19.

The J gene is TRBJ2-5, the V gene TRBV18, with 10 bases that match TRBD1. The CDR3 is made up of 14 amino acids. Looked up from germline, CDR1 is KGHSH and CDR2 is LQKENI. V lost 6 bases and J lost 7; bases outside the gene matches: 8. The CDR3 DNA reads TGTGCCAGCTCCCTGACAGGGGGCAGGACGACCCAGTACTTC. It codes for CASSLTGGRTTQYF.

This clone was counted only a few times. This rearrangement joins TRBV6-2 or TRBV6-3 to TRBJ2-2; 7 bases line up with TRBD2. V gave up 7 bases and J gave up 5 bases; unmatched junction bases: 13. CDR3 length: 16 amino acids. Germline CDR1 and CDR2: MNHEY and SVGEGT. CDR3 sequence (DNA): TGTGCCAGCACCCCATGGGGGGAGGGCACGACCGGGGAGCTGTTTTTT. It codes for CASTPWGEGTTGELFF.

The CDR3 here is CASSAGTSGGQETQYF. The DNA of the CDR3 is TGTGCCAGCAGCGCGGGGACTAGCGGGGGGCAAGAGACCCAGTACTTC. The J gene is TRBJ2-5, the V gene TRBV7-9, with 15 bases aligning to TRBD2. The CDR3 length is 16 residues. After removal of 5 bases from V and 2 bases from J, the junction contained 3 bases not matched to a gene. The germline gives CDR1 SEHNR, CDR2 FQNEAQ (reference sequence).

This clone has just a few counts. The chain links TRBV5-1 to TRBJ2-1; 11 bases map to TRBD1. Germline loops: CDR1 SGHRS, CDR2 YFSETQ. The ends lost 4 bases at V and 0 bases at J; junction bases unmatched: 6. This CDR3 spans 17 amino acids. The CDR3 bases are TGCGCCAGCAGCGGGACAGGGGGTGAGAGCTCCTACAATGAGCAGTTCTTC. Amino acid sequence: CASSGTGGESSYNEQFF.

This rearrangement joins TRBV12-3 or TRBV12-4 to TRBJ1-1; weak D call: TRBD1 (5 bases). V was clipped by 3 bases and J by 5 bases, with 10 bases between them. The CDR3 runs to 13 residues. CDR3 sequence (DNA): TGTGCCAGCAGTTTTGCGGGGCGGACTGAAGCTTTCTTT. It specifies CASSFAGRTEAFF.

This clone was found a few times. The chain couples TRBV6-2 or TRBV6-3 to TRBJ1-6; D is unclear. V was clipped by 6 bases and J by 8 bases, with 20 bases between them. There are 16 residues in the CDR3. The germline CDR1 and CDR2 sequences are MNHEY and SVGEGT. The CDR3 region is CASSPPPRLGDSPLHF. Written as DNA, the CDR3 is TGTGCCAGCAGCCCCCCCCCGCGACTAGGCGATTCACCCCTCCACTTT.

This clone was detected a few times. V is TRBV11-2 and J is TRBJ1-2; no reliable D call. Germline V gene sequence: CDR1 SGHAT, CDR2 FQNNGV. This CDR3 region has 16 residues. The V gene lost 3 bases and the J gene lost 5 bases, with 19 bases spanning the gap. CDR3 nucleotides: TGTGCCAGCAGCTTGACCCATGACCGGGAGGGTTATGGCTACACCTTC. Protein product: CASSLTHDREGYGYTF.

V is TRBV6-2 or TRBV6-3 and J is TRBJ1-4, with D perhaps TRBD1 (5 bases). V lost 2 bases and J 10 bases, leaving 20 bases between the germline ends. In germline, CDR1 is MNHEY, CDR2 SVGEGT. The CDR3 length is 16 residues. The CDR3 DNA reads TGTGCCAGCAGTTACGGGGCGGGATTCCGGATCGGAAAACTGTTTTTT. Amino acid sequence: CASSYGAGFRIGKLFF.

This clone was observed a few times. This chain links TRBV2 with TRBJ2-3, with 8 bases lining up with TRBD2. J was trimmed by 8 bases and V by 4 bases; bases with no gene match: 8. The CDR3 has 14 residues. Germline CDR1 is SNHLY and CDR2 is FYNNEI. The CDR3 sequence is CASSAGRGGGTQYF. The CDR3 nucleotides are TGTGCCAGCAGTGCGGGACGGGGGGGCGGTACGCAGTATTTT.

This clone has only a few counts. The rearrangement joins TRBV11-2 to TRBJ2-2; 9 bases fit TRBD1. J was trimmed by 1 base and V by 6 bases; bases with no gene match: 6. The CDR3 spans 16 residues. The germline V gene encodes CDR1 SGHAT and CDR2 FQNNGV. CDR3 loop: CASRIPGQGNTGELFF. The CDR3 DNA sequence: TGTGCCAGCAGGATTCCGGGACAGGGGAACACCGGGGAGCTGTTTTTT.

The chain links TRBV27 to TRBJ1-6, with 7 bases fitting TRBD1. Germline CDR1 reads MNHEY; CDR2 reads SMNVEV (reference sequence). This CDR3 region has 16 residues. Trimming took 5 bases from V and 7 from J; bases not matched to a gene: 11. The CDR3 nucleotides read TGTGCCAGCAGTCCAACAGGGGAAGGATGGAATTCACCCCTCCACTTT. Protein sequence: CASSPTGEGWNSPLHF.

In DNA form, the CDR3 reads TGTGCCAGCACCCACACAAGCGGGGAGGGGGGCTACACCTTC. Residues: CASTHTSGEGGYTF. This chain joins TRBV6-5 and TRBJ1-2; tentatively, D is TRBD1 (5 bases). CDR3 length: 14 amino acids. The V end was cut by 7 bases, the J end by 8 bases, with 20 bases between. Looked up from germline, CDR1 is MNHEY and CDR2 is SVGAGI.

V is TRBV5-4 and J is TRBJ2-7; 7 bases map to TRBD1. The V and J ends lost 5 bases and 10 bases, in that order; junction bases with no gene match: 9. CDR3 length: 12 residues. Germline CDR1 SGHNT, CDR2 YYREEE (reference sequence). The CDR3: CASSSGQVRQYF. For the CDR3, the DNA is TGTGCCAGCAGTTCCGGACAGGTCCGTCAGTACTTC.

This chain uses TRBV11-3 with TRBJ2-1, with D tentatively TRBD1 (6 bases). CDR3 length: 13 residues. Between the trimmed V and J ends, which lost 4 bases and 11 bases, there was a span of 15 bases. Germline CDR1 reads SGHNT; CDR2 reads YENEEA. The CDR3 loop is CASSSDRPHKQFF. The DNA for the CDR3 is TGTGCCAGCAGCTCCGACAGGCCCCACAAGCAGTTCTTC.

This clone was recorded only once. The chain links TRBV9 to TRBJ1-4, with D tentatively TRBD1 (6 bases). The CDR3 spans 14 residues. Per germline, CDR1 SGDLS and CDR2 YYNGEE. V was clipped by 0 bases and J by 7 bases, with 10 bases between them. DNA for the CDR3: TGTGCCAGCAGCGTAGGGGCAGGGGTTGAAAAACTGTTTTTT. This translates into CASSVGAGVEKLFF.

This chain joins TRBV15 and TRBJ1-2; 8 bases align to TRBD1. The germline V gene has CDR1 LNHNV and CDR2 YYDKDF (reference sequence). After removal of 1 base from V and 4 bases from J, the junction contained 8 bases not matched to a gene. The CDR3 is 16 amino acids. CDR3 region: CATSRGGTGVLYGYTF. The CDR3, as DNA: TGTGCCACCAGCAGAGGAGGGACAGGAGTACTCTATGGCTACACCTTC. The variable domain in full, completed from reference TRBV15 and TRBJ1-2, reads DAMVIQNPRYQVTQFGKPVTLSCSQTLNHNVMYWYQQKSSQAPKLLFHYYDKDFNNEADTPDNFQSRRPNTSFCFLDIRSPGLGDTAMYLCATSRGGTGVLYGYTFGSGTRLTVV.

The V and J genes are TRBV18 and TRBJ2-7, with D hard to call. Germline CDR1 and CDR2: KGHSH and LQKENI. The CDR3 has 15 residues. V was trimmed by 2 bases and J by 4 bases, leaving 15 bases between them. CDR3 loop: CASSPDQQNFYEQYF. CDR3 DNA sequence: TGTGCCAGCTCACCAGATCAACAGAACTTTTACGAGCAGTACTTC.

The CDR3 nucleotides read TGTGCCAGCAGCTTTGCGCGTCAAACGGACAGGGTTTGTAATTCACCCCTCCACTTT. Translated: CASSFARQTDRVCNSPLHF. V and J are TRBV12-1 and TRBJ1-6; the table's D call of TRBD1 was not tested on the DNA. TRBV12-1 is a pseudogene. This CDR3 is built from 19 residues.

This chain connects TRBV18 to TRBJ2-2; 8 bases are shared with TRBD2. Losses at the gene ends were 0 bases for V and 5 bases for J; bases not matched to a gene: 2. CDR1 and CDR2 (germline): KGHSH, LQKENI. The CDR3 contains 15 residues. DNA for the CDR3: TGTGCCAGCTCACCACCCGGGAGGGTGACCGGGGAGCTGTTTTTT. This encodes CASSPPGRVTGELFF.

The V and J genes are TRBV3-1 (or the pseudogene TRBV3-2) and TRBJ2-6; D possibly corresponds to TRBD1 (5 bases). Germline CDR1 and CDR2: LGHDT and YNNKEL (reference sequence). Trimming removed 4 bases at V and 4 bases at J, with 14 bases between. There are 16 residues in the CDR3. The chain's CDR3 is CASSLMGGAGANVLTF. For the CDR3, the DNA is TGTGCCAGCAGCCTAATGGGTGGGGCCGGGGCCAACGTCCTGACTTTC.

This clone has a single count. The J gene is TRBJ1-2, the V gene TRBV5-1, with D perhaps TRBD1 (6 bases). This CDR3 has 15 residues. CDR1 and CDR2 (germline): SGHRS, YFSETQ. The ends were cut back, 3 bases at V and 3 bases at J, with 15 bases in the middle. DNA for the CDR3: TGCGCCAGCAGCTGGGGGCGGGGGCAGGACTATGGCTACACCTTC. This codes for CASSWGRGQDYGYTF. Complete variable domain (other parts from reference TRBV5-1 and TRBJ1-2): KAGVTQTPRYLIKTRGQQVTLSCSPISGHRSVSWYQQTPGQGLQFLFEYFSETQRNKGNFPGRFSGRQFSNSRSEMNVSTLELGDSALYLCASSWGRGQDYGYTFGSGTRLTVV.

The chain couples TRBV18 to TRBJ1-4, with D perhaps TRBD1 (5 bases). The CDR3 is 13 residues long. CDR1 is KGHSH and CDR2 is LQKENI in the germline V gene. The V and J ends lost 3 bases and 8 bases respectively, with 10 bases between them. The CDR3, as DNA: TGTGCCAGCTCACCGGGACTCACGGAAAAACTGTTTTTT. It translates to CASSPGLTEKLFF.

The chain links TRBV5-1 to TRBJ2-3; D is unclear. V was trimmed by 1 base and J by 5 bases, leaving 8 bases between them. This CDR3 has 13 residues. Germline CDR1 reads SGHRS; CDR2 reads YFSETQ. CDR3 DNA: TGCGCCAGCAGCTTGACCCCCAGAGATACGCAGTATTTT. Protein sequence: CASSLTPRDTQYF.

Only a few counts were recorded for this clone. The rearrangement joins TRBV19 to TRBJ2-2; 7 positions agree with TRBD1. V was clipped by 4 bases and J by 5 bases; unmatched bases: 10. The germline V gene encodes CDR1 LNHDA and CDR2 SQIVND (reference sequence). This CDR3 has 16 residues. Here the CDR3 reads CASSTPGTAATGELFF. CDR3 DNA: TGTGCCAGTAGTACCCCCGGGACAGCGGCGACCGGGGAGCTGTTTTTT.

The genes are TRBV7-2 and TRBJ2-2; 7 positions agree with TRBD2. In germline, CDR1 is SGHTA, CDR2 FQGNSA. The V gene end was trimmed by 5 bases and the J gene end by 7 bases; junction bases not matched to a gene: 7. This CDR3 spans 14 amino acids. Here the CDR3 reads CASSTLGGVGELFF. The DNA for the CDR3 is TGTGCCAGCAGCACTTTGGGGGGGGTCGGGGAGCTGTTTTTT.